The clone carrying this T cell receptor beta chain occurred once. Germline values: CDR1 MNHEY, CDR2 SMNVEV (reference sequence). V lost 0 bases and J lost 6, with 12 bases in between. The length of the CDR3 is 15 residues. This sample was taken from a study of blood T cell repertoires in COVID-19. Study-wide background: Whether acute or convalescent, the COVID-19 samples came from the United States, Italy and Spain.

Using immunoSEQ multiplex PCR, the repertoire was profiled, and TCRdb retains in-frame clones only, with some absent. The sample records roughly 420,000 clones, 85% to 90% being singletons. Participants' reported clinical history set cohort assignment. The chain couples TRBV27 to TRBJ1-5; D perhaps matches TRBD1 (5 bases). The source is a woman aged 25 to 39 with acute COVID-19. Sequenced sample: PBMCs or T cells enriched from blood (not recorded which). The DNA for the CDR3 is TGTGCCAGCAGTTTATCGGGAGGGGTGCGTCAGCCCCAGCATTTT. Translated, it gives CASSLSGGVRQPQHF.